This T cell receptor (beta chain) was observed in a study of CD8 T cells in ankylosing spondylitis. General study points: The study identified a TCR beta motif of roughly eight highly homologous variants that appeared characteristic of ankylosing spondylitis blood. In ankylosing spondylitis patients, matched synovial fluid reportedly showed significant enrichment of disease-linked clones. Some motif variants were previously reported in reactive arthritis synovial fluid and blood. Disease-linked clones bore a CD8+ phenotype and were relatively rare in peripheral blood.

As to this clonotype: Its antigen is unknown.

This CDR3 comprises 11 residues. The V end was cut by 4 bases, the J end by 4 bases, with 7 bases between. Germline V gene data show CDR1 as SQVTM and CDR2 as ANQGSEA. Quantitative molecular-barcoded 5'-RACE generated the TCR beta libraries. From the 5' RACE reads, TCRdb called clonotypes with MiXCR, one entry per CDR3 protein. The data hold tens of thousands of distinct CDR3 sequences, with about 8.3% observed a single time. The sequenced sample consisted of blood, either unsorted or a sorted T cell fraction (not recorded which). The chain joins TRBV29-1 to TRBJ1-2; no firm D call. The clonotype comes from a male donor with ankylosing spondylitis. The CDR3 region is CSVVGLYGYTF. Written as DNA, the CDR3 is TGCAGCGTTGTAGGGCTCTATGGCTACACCTTC.